A single sample is the source of the 17 T cell receptor beta chains below, sequenced in a study. TCRdb redid the calling of the 5' RACE reads with MiXCR, one entry per CDR3 protein. Here the sample spans 7,000 to 9,500 distinct CDR3 sequences, about half being singletons. Cells sorted as Tregs were CD4+, CD25+ and CD127-/low. The sample was Tregs sorted from a lymph node. These receptors originate from a female donor with breast cancer.

In this sample, this clonotype turned up a few times. The chain combines TRBV20-1 with TRBJ2-1; D may be TRBD1 (5 bases). In germline, CDR1 is DFQATT, CDR2 SNEGSKA (reference sequence). This CDR3 contains 13 residues. Deletions cut 8 bases from V and 2 bases from J, with 13 bases between. The CDR3 region is CSPTRVTYNEQFF. The CDR3 DNA reads as TGCAGTCCGACCAGGGTTACCTACAATGAGCAGTTCTTC.

In this sample, this clonotype turned up once. The chain has TRBV30 and TRBJ1-2; tentatively, D is TRBD1 (5 bases). The germline CDR1 and CDR2 sequences are GTSNPN and SVGIG (reference sequence). The V gene lost 0 bases and the J gene lost 6 bases, with 11 bases spanning the gap. The CDR3 sequence is 13 residues long. Here the CDR3 DNA reads TGTGCCTGGAGTGTCCAGGGTTTCGATGGCTACACCTTC. Encoded protein: CAWSVQGFDGYTF.

The genes are TRBV15 and TRBJ2-7, with D possibly matching TRBD2 (5 bases). CDR3 length: 16 residues. Germline V gene sequence: CDR1 LNHNV, CDR2 YYDKDF (reference sequence). V gave up 0 bases and J gave up 2 bases, with 14 bases separating them. The CDR3 reads CATSRDVGKGTYEQYF. CDR3 nucleotide sequence: TGTGCCACCAGCAGAGATGTCGGGAAAGGAACCTACGAGCAGTACTTC.

Concerning this clonotype itself: A read error may be the cause here, since a much bigger clone is one base away. This chain links TRBV7-6 with TRBJ2-7; 10 nucleotides align to TRBD1. V gave up 5 bases and J gave up 7 bases; unmatched junction bases: 8. CDR3 length: 14 amino acids. Germline loops: CDR1 SGHVS, CDR2 FNYEAQ. In DNA, the CDR3 is TGTGCCAGCAGCCCACGGGACAGGGGAGTGGAGCAGTACTTC. Amino acid sequence: CASSPRDRGVEQYF.

The sample holds one count of this clonotype. The V and J genes are TRBV30 and TRBJ2-1; D not certain. Germline CDR1 and CDR2: GTSNPN and SVGIG (reference sequence). The CDR3 is 13 residues long. V lost 0 bases to trimming and J lost 5 bases, with 8 bases between them. This chain's CDR3 is CAWSVGTHNEQFF. In nucleotides, the CDR3 is TGTGCCTGGAGTGTTGGAACCCACAATGAGCAGTTCTTC.

This chain uses TRBV12-3 or TRBV12-4 with TRBJ2-3; no clear D. The CDR3 totals 13 residues. CDR3: CASGSPGTDTQYF. The CDR3 DNA reads as TGTGCTAGTGGTTCCCCCGGTACAGATACGCAGTATTTT.

CDR3 amino acids: CSARRSYNEQFF. The CDR3 DNA sequence: TGCAGTGCTAGGAGATCCTACAATGAGCAGTTCTTC. The chain uses TRBV20-1 and TRBJ2-1; D is undetermined. This CDR3 has 12 amino acids. CDR1 DFQATT and CDR2 SNEGSKA come from the germline V gene (reference sequence). V lost 3 bases and J 1 base, leaving 4 bases between the germline ends.

The chain carries TRBV10-2 and TRBJ2-3; D is uncertain. The CDR3 is 14 amino acids. CDR1 is WSHSY, CDR2 SAAADI, per germline. Trimming took off 6 bases at V and 0 bases at J, with 10 bases between the two ends. This CDR3 is CASSLVSSTDTQYF. CDR3 DNA: TGCGCCAGCAGCCTAGTCTCTAGCACAGATACGCAGTATTTT.

In its sample, this clonotype was seen a few times. This chain joins TRBV5-1 and TRBJ2-1, with 8 bases lining up with TRBD2. Germline CDR1 is SGHRS and CDR2 is YFSETQ. The CDR3 spans 16 residues. Unmatched junction bases numbered 6, after V lost 0 bases and J lost 4 bases. This CDR3 reads CASSLGVAGGYNEQFF. The CDR3 region has the DNA TGCGCCAGCAGCTTGGGGGTGGCGGGAGGTTACAATGAGCAGTTCTTC.

This clonotype was detected only a few times. The chain uses TRBV9 and TRBJ2-1; 7 bases map to TRBD2. The germline V gene has CDR1 SGDLS and CDR2 YYNGEE. The CDR3 runs to 15 residues. V was pared by 2 bases and J by 0 bases, with 2 bases of the junction left unmatched. The CDR3 region is CASSVSGTSYNEQFF. CDR3 nucleotides: TGTGCCAGCAGCGTGAGCGGGACCTCCTACAATGAGCAGTTCTTC.

The chain carries TRBV18 and TRBJ1-1; D possibly corresponds to TRBD1 (5 bases). The CDR3 has 14 amino acids. Germline assignment: CDR1 KGHSH and CDR2 LQKENI. V gave up 3 bases and J gave up 3 bases, with 11 bases separating them. Written as DNA, the CDR3 is TGTGCCAGCTCACCGGGGGAAGCATACACTGAAGCTTTCTTT. Encoded protein: CASSPGEAYTEAFF.

Of note for this clonotype: As the CDR3 is not closed by the conserved phenylalanine or tryptophan, this likely results from a read error. V is TRBV27 and J is TRBJ1-6; the D gene is possibly TRBD1 (5 bases). Germline lookup yields CDR1 MNHEY and CDR2 SMNVEV (reference sequence). The ends were cut back, 5 bases at V and 7 bases at J, with 12 bases in the middle. The CDR3 is made up of 14 amino acids. This CDR3 is CASSPAQGNSPLHL. DNA for the CDR3: TGTGCCAGCAGTCCCGCCCAGGGAAATTCACCCCTCCACCTT.

This clonotype turned up a few times. The genes are TRBV27 and TRBJ1-3, with D possibly being TRBD1 (5 bases). Germline lookup yields CDR1 MNHEY and CDR2 SMNVEV (reference sequence). Trimming took 5 bases from V and 4 from J, leaving 18 bases between them. This CDR3 spans 16 amino acids. This chain's CDR3 is CASSPTAGGVGNTIYF. The CDR3 DNA follows: TGTGCCAGCAGTCCAACAGCCGGGGGGGTCGGAAACACCATATATTTT.

This clonotype was found once. The rearrangement joins TRBV4-1 to TRBJ1-2, with D possibly TRBD1 on 6 matching bases. Germline V lookup: CDR1 MGHRA, CDR2 YSYEKL. The CDR3 extends over 13 amino acids. Trimming stripped 3 bases from V and 6 bases from J, with 11 bases between. CDR3 amino acids: CASSQEGGHGYTF. The CDR3, as DNA: TGCGCCAGCAGCCAGGAGGGGGGCCATGGCTACACCTTC.

The chain combines TRBV7-6 with TRBJ1-5; D gene ambiguous. Germline V gene sequence: CDR1 SGHVS, CDR2 FNYEAQ. V lost 2 bases and J lost 4, with 3 bases in between. CDR3 size: 12 residues. In DNA form, the CDR3 reads TGTGCCAGCAGCTTACTGAATCAGCCCCAGCATTTT. Translated: CASSLLNQPQHF.

The rearrangement links TRBV7-6 to TRBJ2-1; possibly TRBD2 for D (6 bases). This CDR3 spans 13 amino acids. Germline V gene sequence: CDR1 SGHVS, CDR2 FNYEAQ. The V end was cut by 3 bases, the J end by 8 bases, with 11 bases between. DNA for the CDR3: TGTGCCAGCAGCTTGGGACTGCGGTATGAGCAGTTCTTC. It codes for CASSLGLRYEQFF.

The rearrangement joins TRBV28 to TRBJ1-4; D remains ambiguous. V shed 6 bases and J shed 3 bases, with 14 bases lying between them. The V gene's germline CDR1 is MDHEN and CDR2 SYDVKM. This CDR3 region has 15 residues. The CDR3 DNA reads as TGTGCCAGCAGAGTCAGACAAGCGGCTAATGAAAAACTGTTTTTT. Translating gives CASRVRQAANEKLFF.